This T cell receptor beta chain was identified during a study of CD8+CD57+ T cells in acquired aplastic anemia. CDR1 is MNHEY and CDR2 is SVGAGI in the germline V gene. V was clipped by 2 bases and J by 1 base, with 8 bases between them. This CDR3 spans 14 amino acids. Patients sequenced had flow cytometry evidence of CD8+CD57+ cell expansion. This clonotype was recorded at least ten times. Genomic DNA provided the template from which TCR beta VDJ and CDR3 profiles were obtained. TCRdb itself ran the reads through MiXCR, one entry per CDR3 protein. The sample yields around 170,000 distinct CDR3 sequences, 48% seen once.

The chain uses TRBV6-5 and TRBJ1-1; D is unclear. The sample comprised sorted CD4+, CD8+, or CD8+CD57+ T cells (not recorded which) from PBMCs. The TCR was taken from a human donor with aplastic anemia. The CDR3 loop is CASSYNTRNTEAFF. DNA of the CDR3: TGTGCCAGCAGTTACAACACGCGGAACACTGAAGCTTTCTTT.